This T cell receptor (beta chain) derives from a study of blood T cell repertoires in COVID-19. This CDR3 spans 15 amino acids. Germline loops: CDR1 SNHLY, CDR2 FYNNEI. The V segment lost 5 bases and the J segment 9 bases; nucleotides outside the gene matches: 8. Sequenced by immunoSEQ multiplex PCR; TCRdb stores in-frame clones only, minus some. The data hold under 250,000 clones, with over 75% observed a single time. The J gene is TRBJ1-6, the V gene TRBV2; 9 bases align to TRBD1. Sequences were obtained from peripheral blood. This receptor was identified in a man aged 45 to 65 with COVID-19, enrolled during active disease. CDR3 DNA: TGTGCCAGCAGTCTGGGGGGACAGGGTATTTCACCCCTCCACTTT. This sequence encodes CASSLGGQGISPLHF.